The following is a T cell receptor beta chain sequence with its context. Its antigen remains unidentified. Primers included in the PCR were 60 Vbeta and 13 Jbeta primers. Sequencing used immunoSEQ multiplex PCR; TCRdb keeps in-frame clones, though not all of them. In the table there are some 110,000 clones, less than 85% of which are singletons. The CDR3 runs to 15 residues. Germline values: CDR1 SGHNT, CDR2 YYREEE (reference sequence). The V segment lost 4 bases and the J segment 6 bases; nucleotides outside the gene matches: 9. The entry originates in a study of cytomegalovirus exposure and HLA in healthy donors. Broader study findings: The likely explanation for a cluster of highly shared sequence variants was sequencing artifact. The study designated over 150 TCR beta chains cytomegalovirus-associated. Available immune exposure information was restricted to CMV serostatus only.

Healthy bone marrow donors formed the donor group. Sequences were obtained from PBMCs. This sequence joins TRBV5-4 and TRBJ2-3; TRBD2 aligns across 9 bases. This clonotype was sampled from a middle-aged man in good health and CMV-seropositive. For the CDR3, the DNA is TGTGCCAGCAGCCCCTTAGCGGGAGACGAGGATACGCAGTATTTT. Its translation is CASSPLAGDEDTQYF.